Listed below are T cell receptor beta chains from one sample, sequenced in a study of T cells expressing NK-cell markers. TCRdb re-called the 5' RACE reads and shows each CDR3 protein once, DNA omitted. The sample table sets out 120,000 to 150,000 distinct CDR3 sequences. Sample: blood T cells: a sorted CD56 or NKG2C T cell subset, CD4+ or CD8+ T cells, or bulk PBMC T cells (not recorded which). These receptor sequences come from a man aged 18 to 35 in good health. The CDR3 runs from the conserved cysteine through the conserved F or W.

v_gene: TRBV9
j_gene: TRBJ2-3
CDR3aa: CASTPTLTGEKADTQYF

v_gene: TRBV12-3/TRBV12-4
j_gene: TRBJ2-1
CDR3aa: CASSIDYYNEQFF

v_gene: TRBV10-2
j_gene: TRBJ2-3
CDR3aa: CASSEVGLGTYTQYF

v_gene: TRBV14
j_gene: TRBJ2-1
CDR3aa: CASRRDSYNEQFF

v_gene: TRBV30
j_gene: TRBJ1-2
CDR3aa: CAATLKRGYTF

v_gene: TRBV15
j_gene: TRBJ2-1
CDR3aa: CATSRDRGLHVYEQFF

v_gene: TRBV5-6
j_gene: TRBJ2-3
CDR3aa: CASIAGEVDTQYF

v_gene: TRBV28
j_gene: TRBJ2-5
CDR3aa: CASSSWETQYF

v_gene: TRBV11-2
j_gene: TRBJ2-1
CDR3aa: CASSATISIRGNEQFF

v_gene: TRBV14
j_gene: TRBJ2-3
CDR3aa: CASSQAGTSGTDTQYF

v_gene: TRBV12-3/TRBV12-4
j_gene: TRBJ1-2
CDR3aa: CASSKGVLDGYTF

v_gene: TRBV12-3/TRBV12-4
j_gene: TRBJ2-1
CDR3aa: CASRTMGLAGNEQFF

v_gene: TRBV4-2
j_gene: TRBJ1-2
CDR3aa: CASSQESTGGNYYGYTF

v_gene: TRBV7-9
j_gene: TRBJ2-3
CDR3aa: CASSTGLAASTDTQYF

v_gene: TRBV4-3
j_gene: TRBJ2-7
CDR3aa: CASSGSLGYEQYF

v_gene: TRBV30
j_gene: TRBJ2-1
CDR3aa: CAWSKSREFDYNEQFF

v_gene: TRBV5-6
j_gene: TRBJ1-6
CDR3aa: CASSLDRGLSLGSPLHF

v_gene: TRBV10-3
j_gene: TRBJ2-1
CDR3aa: CAILVGDEQFF

v_gene: TRBV12-3/TRBV12-4
j_gene: TRBJ2-5
CDR3aa: CASSPPGQGLQETQYF

v_gene: TRBV6-1
j_gene: TRBJ2-3
CDR3aa: CASPGTSATDTQYF

v_gene: TRBV19
j_gene: TRBJ1-2
CDR3aa: CAILGENYGYTF

v_gene: TRBV30
j_gene: TRBJ2-1
CDR3aa: CAWRSPPGYEQFF